A single sample is the source of the 18 T cell receptor beta chains below, sequenced in a study of CD8 T cells in ankylosing spondylitis. TCRdb reanalysed the 5' RACE reads using MiXCR and keeps one entry per CDR3 protein. This sample yields 130,000 or so distinct CDR3 sequences, of which about an eighth are seen a single time; about 4% belongs to the top ten. Sequencing input: blood, either unsorted or a sorted T cell fraction (not recorded which). These receptors were collected from a female donor with ankylosing spondylitis or in good health (not recorded which).

This clonotype appeared many times. This sequence joins TRBV18 and TRBJ1-1; D uncertain. From germline, CDR1 is KGHSH and CDR2 LQKENI. Trimming stripped 2 bases from V and 0 bases from J, with 10 bases between. The CDR3 length is 15 residues. The CDR3 here is CASSPSRAMNTEAFF. The CDR3 DNA is TGTGCCAGCTCACCATCACGGGCCATGAACACTGAAGCTTTCTTT. Combining the CDR3 with reference TRBV18 and TRBJ1-1 gives the whole variable domain NAGVMQNPRHLVRRRGQEARLRCSPMKGHSHVYWYRQLPEEGLKFMVYLQKENIIDESGMPKERFSAEFPKEGPSILRIQQVVRGDSAAYFCASSPSRAMNTEAFFGQGTRLTVV.

In this sample, this clonotype turned up many times. V and J are TRBV24-1 and TRBJ2-3; TRBD1 agrees at 7 bases. The trim removed 3 bases at V and 5 bases at J, leaving 7 bases unmatched. The CDR3 runs 15 residues. Germline values: CDR1 KGHDR, CDR2 SFDVKD. CDR3 protein: CATSDPTGTQDTQYF. The CDR3 coding sequence is TGTGCCACCAGTGATCCGACAGGGACCCAAGATACGCAGTATTTT.

This clonotype has ten or more counts. The chain links TRBV5-1 to TRBJ1-3; perhaps TRBD1 as D (6 bases). Germline assignment: CDR1 SGHRS and CDR2 YFSETQ. The length of the CDR3 is 14 residues. V was cut by 5 bases and J by 1 base, with 10 bases left in between. The CDR3 loop reads CASRQGTSGNTIYF. As DNA, the CDR3 is TGCGCCAGCAGACAGGGAACTTCTGGAAACACCATATATTTT.

This clonotype was seen at least ten times. The rearrangement uses TRBV20-1 and TRBJ2-3; TRBD2 is a possible D gene (7 bases). The CDR3 extends over 15 amino acids. V was shortened by 1 base and J by 5 bases, with 16 bases between the two germline ends. Germline CDR1 DFQATT, CDR2 SNEGSKA (reference sequence). CDR3 residues: CSARAGRGARDTQYF. The CDR3 nucleotides read TGCAGTGCTAGAGCGGGCCGGGGGGCCCGAGATACGCAGTATTTT.

This clonotype was found many times. Compared with germline, one end of the junction differs, possibly owing to a read error. The chain recombines TRBV28 with TRBJ2-1; D is undetermined. Germline V gene data show CDR1 as MDHEN and CDR2 as SYDVKM. There are 15 residues in the CDR3. The CDR3 sequence: CASSLGMSSYNEQFF. Here the CDR3 DNA reads TGCGCCAGCAGCTTGGGGATGAGCTCCTACAATGAGCAGTTCTTC.

This clonotype has ten or more counts. The chain has TRBV12-3 or TRBV12-4 and TRBJ2-1, with 7 bases that match TRBD1. Unmatched junction bases numbered 8, after V lost 10 bases and J lost 8 bases. CDR3 length equals 12 residues. CDR3 residues: CAKRTGRDEQFF. The CDR3, as DNA: TGTGCCAAACGGACAGGACGGGATGAGCAGTTCTTC.

This clonotype was seen at least ten times. The chain employs TRBV20-1 and TRBJ2-5; 10 bases match TRBD1. The CDR3 totals 12 residues. V shed 6 bases, J shed 5 bases, and the junction held 3 bases outside the gene matches. From germline, CDR1 is DFQATT and CDR2 SNEGSKA (reference sequence). CDR3 nucleotides: TGCAGTGCCGGGACAGGGGAGGAGACCCAGTACTTC. It codes for CSAGTGEETQYF.

As concerns this clonotype: Since a much larger clone is just one base distant, this may be a read error. No conserved phenylalanine or tryptophan ends this CDR3, so it is likely a read error. The chain joins TRBV12-5 to TRBJ1-1; D call uncertain. CDR1 and CDR2 (germline): LGHNT, FRNRAP. This CDR3 contains 10 residues. Trimming removed 7 bases at V and 7 bases at J, with 7 bases between. The CDR3 DNA reads as TGTGCTAGTGCCCGGCTTGAAGCTTTCCTT. It codes for CASARLEAFL.

This clonotype has a handful of counts. Mismatch with germline at one junction end may stem from a read error. The DNA of the CDR3 is TGCACCAGCAGCCTTAGTGGGATGGGCACAGATACGCAGTATTTT. Its protein is CTSSLSGMGTDTQYF. This chain joins TRBV5-1 and TRBJ2-3, with unresolved D. The CDR3 runs 15 residues. Germline CDR1 and CDR2: SGHRS and YFSETQ.

This clonotype was found many times. The J gene is TRBJ2-2, the V gene TRBV20-1; D is undetermined. Germline CDR1 and CDR2: DFQATT and SNEGSKA (reference sequence). The germline V and J ends were trimmed by 0 bases and 7 bases, with 12 bases remaining between them. The CDR3 has 14 residues. CDR3 DNA: TGCAGTGCTAGAGAGCAGACGTGGAGCGGGGAGCTGTTTTTT. Translated: CSAREQTWSGELFF.

This clonotype was seen many times. The gene calls are TRBV7-8 and TRBJ1-1; D remains unclear. This CDR3 has 14 amino acids. Trimming cost V 5 bases and J 3 bases, with 13 bases left between them. CDR1 SGHVS and CDR2 FQNEAQ come from the germline V gene. The CDR3 nucleotides are TGTGCCAGCAGCCTCCAGAGAAGTGACACTGAAGCTTTCTTT. Translated: CASSLQRSDTEAFF.

This clonotype was seen ten or more times. Here the CDR3 reads CSVEEEDRWGEKLFF. In DNA, the CDR3 is TGCAGCGTTGAAGAGGAAGATCGTTGGGGTGAAAAACTGTTTTTT. The V and J genes are TRBV29-1 and TRBJ1-4; D is unresolved. V gave up 0 bases and J gave up 7 bases, with 15 bases separating them. Germline-derived CDR1 and CDR2 are SQVTM and ANQGSEA. This CDR3 spans 15 amino acids.

The gene calls are TRBV30 and TRBJ1-2, with 7 bases aligning to TRBD1. The CDR3 runs to 12 residues. Trimming took 3 bases from V and 7 from J; bases not matched to a gene: 5. Germline lookup yields CDR1 GTSNPN and CDR2 SVGIG (reference sequence). The CDR3 DNA reads TGTGCCTGGAGCAAACCAGGGGGTGGCTACACCTTC. As protein: CAWSKPGGGYTF. Full variable domain (remainder filled in from reference TRBV30 and TRBJ1-2): SQTIHQWPATLVQPVGSPLSLECTVEGTSNPNLYWYRQAAGRGLQLLFYSVGIGQISSEVPQNLSASRPQDRQFILSSKKLLLSDSGFYLCAWSKPGGGYTFGSGTRLTVV.

This clonotype was seen many times. V gene TRBV5-1 combines with J gene TRBJ2-1, with D perhaps matching TRBD2 (5 bases). The germline V gene encodes CDR1 SGHRS and CDR2 YFSETQ. The CDR3 has 12 amino acids. V was clipped by 5 bases and J by 5 bases, with 8 bases between them. The CDR3, as DNA: TGCGCCAGCAGGTCGCGGGACAATGAGCAGTTCTTC. It yields the protein CASRSRDNEQFF.

At least ten counts were recorded for this clonotype. The chain uses TRBV2 and TRBJ2-1; perhaps TRBD1 as D (5 bases). CDR1 SNHLY and CDR2 FYNNEI come from the germline V gene. V was trimmed by 6 bases and J by 0 bases, leaving 18 bases between them. The CDR3 has 17 amino acids. Here the CDR3 reads CASRETLQVSSYNEQFF. The CDR3 region has the DNA TGTGCCAGCAGGGAGACCTTACAGGTTTCCTCCTACAATGAGCAGTTCTTC.

This clonotype came up many times. The V call is TRBV12-3 or TRBV12-4, the J call TRBJ1-5; D ambiguous. The ends were cut back, 3 bases at V and 6 bases at J, with 12 bases in the middle. The CDR3 is made up of 14 amino acids. The CDR3 here is CASSLLLISQPQHF. In DNA, the CDR3 is TGTGCCAGCAGTTTGCTCCTCATAAGTCAGCCCCAGCATTTT.

This clonotype was observed many times. The chain couples TRBV28 to TRBJ2-1; D might be TRBD1 or TRBD2, each matching 5 bases. The CDR3 consists of 14 residues. V lost 6 bases and J lost 6, with 15 bases in between. Germline V CDR1 and CDR2: MDHEN, SYDVKM. The CDR3 DNA follows: TGTGCCAGCAGACGCCCCGGGACGCGCAATGAGCAGTTCTTC. Translation gives CASRRPGTRNEQFF.

The sample holds many counts of this clonotype. This rearrangement joins TRBV10-2 to TRBJ2-3; 13 bases are shared with TRBD2. V gave up 3 bases and J gave up 5 bases; unmatched junction bases: 5. Germline CDR1 is WSHSY and CDR2 is SAAADI. The CDR3 has 16 amino acids. The CDR3 loop is CASSEPTSGGVDTQYF. The CDR3 DNA reads TGCGCCAGCAGTGAACCAACTAGCGGGGGGGTAGATACGCAGTATTTT.